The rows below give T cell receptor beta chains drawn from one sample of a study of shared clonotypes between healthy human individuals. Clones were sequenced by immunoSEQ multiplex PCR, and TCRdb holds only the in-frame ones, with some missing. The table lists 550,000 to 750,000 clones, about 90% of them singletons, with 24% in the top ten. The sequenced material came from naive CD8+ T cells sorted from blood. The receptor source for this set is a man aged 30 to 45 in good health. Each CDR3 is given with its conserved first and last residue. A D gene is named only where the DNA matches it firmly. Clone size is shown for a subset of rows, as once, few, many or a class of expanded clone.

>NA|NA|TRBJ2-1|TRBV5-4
TGTGCCAGCAGCTCGCCCCTGACCGGCTCCTACAATGAGCAGTTCTTC
CASSSPLTGSYNEQFF
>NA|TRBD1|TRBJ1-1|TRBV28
TGTGCCAGCAGACCTCGGACAGGGGTCACTGAAGCTTTCTTT
CASRPRTGVTEAFF
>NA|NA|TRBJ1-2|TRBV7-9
TGTGCCAGCAGCCCCCCGGACAGACGGTATGGCTACACCTTC
CASSPPDRRYGYTF
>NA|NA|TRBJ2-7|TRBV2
TGTGCCACCAGGGGATCGCGCTACGAGCAGTACTTC
CATRGSRYEQYF
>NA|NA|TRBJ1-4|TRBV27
TGTGCCAGCAGTTTGCTGGGTTCCTCTGAAAAACTGTTTTTT
CASSLLGSSEKLFF
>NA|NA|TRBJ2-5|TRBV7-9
TGTGCCAGCAGCCCGGCCCGGGCGAGGGGAGAGACCCAGTACTTC
CASSPARARGETQYF
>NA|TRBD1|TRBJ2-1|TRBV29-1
TGCAGCTGTGACAGGGACAATGAGCAGTTCTTC
CSCDRDNEQFF
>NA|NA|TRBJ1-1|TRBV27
TGTGCCAGCAGTTTATCGGGTCTGAACACTGAAGCTTTCTTT
CASSLSGLNTEAFF
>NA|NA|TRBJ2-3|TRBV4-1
TGCGCCAGCAGCCAAGAAAGGGTGACCACAGATACGCAGTATTTT
CASSQERVTTDTQYF
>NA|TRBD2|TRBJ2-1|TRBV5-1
TGCGCCAGCAGTTCGAGTATTTCTAGCGGGAGGGCCAATGAGCAGTTCTTC
CASSSSISSGRANEQFF
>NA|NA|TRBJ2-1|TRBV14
TGTGCCAGCAGCCAAGATCGAGCGCCATACAATGAGCAGTTCTTC
CASSQDRAPYNEQFF
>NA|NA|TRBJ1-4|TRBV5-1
TGCGCCAGCAGCTTGGAGGGACAAGCTAATGAAAAACTGTTTTTT
CASSLEGQANEKLFF
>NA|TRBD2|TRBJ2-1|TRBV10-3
TGTGCCACGATGCCTGGACTAGCGAGCAACAATGAGCAGTTCTTC
CATMPGLASNNEQFF
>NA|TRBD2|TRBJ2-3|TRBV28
TGTGCCAGCAGTTTACGGGAGGAGACAGATACGCAGTATTTT
CASSLREETDTQYF
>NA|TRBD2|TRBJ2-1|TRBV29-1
TGCAGCTCCTCGACACGCGGGGGGAATGAGCAGTTCTTC
CSSSTRGGNEQFF
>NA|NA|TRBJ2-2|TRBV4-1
TGCGCCAGCAGCCGAGGACAGCTCGGGGAGCTGTTTTTT
CASSRGQLGELFF
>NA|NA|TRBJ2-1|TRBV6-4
TGTGCCAGCAGTGACGCGCCGTCCTCCTACAATGAGCAGTTCTTC
CASSDAPSSYNEQFF
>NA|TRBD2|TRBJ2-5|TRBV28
TGTGCCAGCAGTTTCGGAGCGGGAGGACTCCAAGAGACCCAGTACTTC
CASSFGAGGLQETQYF
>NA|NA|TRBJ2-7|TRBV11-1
TGTGCCAGCAGCTTAGCGGTCGGGGTCCGGTACGAGCAGTACTTC
CASSLAVGVRYEQYF
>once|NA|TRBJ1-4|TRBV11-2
TGTGCCAGCAGCCCCTGGGAGAGAGGGGATGAAAAACTGTTTTTT
CASSPWERGDEKLFF
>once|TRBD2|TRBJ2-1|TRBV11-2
TGTGCCAGCAGACCTAGAGCGGGAGGGATACTCGATGAGCAGTTCTTC
CASRPRAGGILDEQFF
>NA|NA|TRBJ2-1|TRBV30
TGTGCCTGGAGTCTAGGGGGTCGAGTGGCCTACAATGAGCAGTTCTTC
CAWSLGGRVAYNEQFF
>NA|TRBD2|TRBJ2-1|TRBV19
TGTGCCAGTAGTTCCCTAGCGGGAGTTTCTAATGAGCAGTTCTTC
CASSSLAGVSNEQFF
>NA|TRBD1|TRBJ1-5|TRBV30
TGTGCCTGGAGTCAGGGGGCGAGTCAGCCCCAGCATTTT
CAWSQGASQPQHF
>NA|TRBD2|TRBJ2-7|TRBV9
TGTGCCAGCAGCCCCGCTAGCGGCGGGTTTGAGCAGTACTTC
CASSPASGGFEQYF
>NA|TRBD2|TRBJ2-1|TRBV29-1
TGCAGCGTTGATGCCAGGGGGGGAACTAGCGGGAGTCAGGGTGAGCAGTTCTTC
CSVDARGGTSGSQGEQFF
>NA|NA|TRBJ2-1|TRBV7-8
TGTGCCAGCAGCTTAGTTGGTTCCAATGAGCAGTTCTTC
CASSLVGSNEQFF
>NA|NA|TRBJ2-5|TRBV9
TGTGCCAGCAGCGGGGAGACCCAGTACTTC
CASSGETQYF
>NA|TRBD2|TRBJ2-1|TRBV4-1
TGCGCCAGCAGCCATGGGACTAGCCGTTACAATGAGCAGTTCTTC
CASSHGTSRYNEQFF
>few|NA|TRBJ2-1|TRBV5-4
TGTGCCAGCAGCTTGGCCGTTACGAGAACCCTCACCCCTGGAGAGCAGTTCTTC
CASSLAVTRTLTPGEQFF
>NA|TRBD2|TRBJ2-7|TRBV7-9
TGTGCCAGCAGCCCTGCTAGGTCTAGCGGGAGGGCCGCAATCTACGAGCAGTACTTC
CASSPARSSGRAAIYEQYF
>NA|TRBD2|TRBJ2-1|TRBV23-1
TGCGCCAGAGGACTAGCGGGAGCCTATGAGCAGTTCTTC
CARGLAGAYEQFF
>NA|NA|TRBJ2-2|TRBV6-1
TGTGCCAGCAGTGAGCGGAGGTTCCGGGCACCCGGGGAGCTGTTTTTT
CASSERRFRAPGELFF
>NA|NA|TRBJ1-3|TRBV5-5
TGTGCCAGCAGCCTAACGAGGGGGGTTGGAAACACCATATATTTT
CASSLTRGVGNTIYF
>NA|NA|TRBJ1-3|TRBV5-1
TGCGCCAGCAGCTTGGGATACTCTGGAAACACCATATATTTT
CASSLGYSGNTIYF
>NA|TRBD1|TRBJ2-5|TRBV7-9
TGTGCCAGCAGCTCCTCCGGGACAGGGTCATGGGAGACCCAGTACTTC
CASSSSGTGSWETQYF
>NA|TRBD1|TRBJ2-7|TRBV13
TGTGCCAGCAGCGTCCGGGACAGGCCCTCCTACGAGCAGTACTTC
CASSVRDRPSYEQYF
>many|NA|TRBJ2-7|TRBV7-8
TGTGCCAGCAGCTTAACCTGGGGAACGGGCGAGCAGTACTTC
CASSLTWGTGEQYF
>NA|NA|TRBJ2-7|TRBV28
TGTGCCAGCAGACGAAACCCGACCACCGGCTACGAGCAGTACTTC
CASRRNPTTGYEQYF
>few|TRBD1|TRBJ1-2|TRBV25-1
TGTGCCAGCAGTGACCAGGCCAAGACAGGGGGTGACTATGGCTACACCTTC
CASSDQAKTGGDYGYTF
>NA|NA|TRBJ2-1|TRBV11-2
TGTGCCAGCAGCTTAGAACGGTTCAATGAGCAGTTCTTC
CASSLERFNEQFF
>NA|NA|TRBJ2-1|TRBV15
TGTGCCACCAGCGGCCGGGACTACAATGAGCAGTTCTTC
CATSGRDYNEQFF
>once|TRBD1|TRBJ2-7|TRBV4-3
TGCGCCAGCAGCCAAGATCGTGGACAGGGCTACGAGCAGTACTTC
CASSQDRGQGYEQYF
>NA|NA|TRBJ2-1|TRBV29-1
TGCAGCGGCACTCCCTCTTCCAGTAATGAGCAGTTCTTC
CSGTPSSSNEQFF
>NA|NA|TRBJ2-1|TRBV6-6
TGTGCCAGCAGTTACGGGCGGGAGCAGTTCTTC
CASSYGREQFF
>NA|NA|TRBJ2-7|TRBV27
TGTGCCAGCAGTTTGTTTGGGGACTCCTACGAGCAGTACTTC
CASSLFGDSYEQYF
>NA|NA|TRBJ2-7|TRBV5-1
TGCGCCAGCAGCTTGAAATCTGGTTGGAACGAGCAGTACTTC
CASSLKSGWNEQYF
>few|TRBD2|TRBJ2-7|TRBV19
TGTGCCAGTAGTCCAGAGACTAGCGGGAGCTACGAGCAGTACTTC
CASSPETSGSYEQYF
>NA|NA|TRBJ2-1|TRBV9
TGTGCCAGCAGCGTGAGTGGGGTCAATGAGCAGTTCTTC
CASSVSGVNEQFF
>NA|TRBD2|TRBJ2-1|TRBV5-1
TGCGCCAGCAGCCCGAGCGGGAGCTCCGACAATGAGCAGTTCTTC
CASSPSGSSDNEQFF
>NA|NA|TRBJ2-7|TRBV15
TGTGCCACCGGAAGTAATCCGGACACTATGTCCTACGAGCAGTACTTC
CATGSNPDTMSYEQYF
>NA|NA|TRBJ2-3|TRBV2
TGTGCCAGCAGTGAGGGGGCAGCCTTTAGCACAGATACGCAGTATTTT
CASSEGAAFSTDTQYF
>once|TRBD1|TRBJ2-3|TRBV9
TGTGCCAGCAGCCCTCAAGGGGGCCTAGATACGCAGTATTTT
CASSPQGGLDTQYF
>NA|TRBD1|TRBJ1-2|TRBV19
TGTGCCAGTAACTCTTGGACAGGGATGGATGGCTACACCTTC
CASNSWTGMDGYTF
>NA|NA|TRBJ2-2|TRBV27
TGTGCCAGCAGTTTCCTGGGGGGCACCGGGGAGCTGTTTTTT
CASSFLGGTGELFF
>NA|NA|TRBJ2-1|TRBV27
TGTGCCAGCAGTTACGGGGGAGCAAGTGAGCAGTTCTTC
CASSYGGASEQFF
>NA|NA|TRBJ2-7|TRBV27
TGTGCCAGCAGTGTCCCGGGGCCCGCTTACGAGCAGTACTTC
CASSVPGPAYEQYF